The 21 T cell receptor beta chains below were found in one sample sequenced in a study of control samples from healthy donors and cancer patients (dated by TCRdb to the early 2020s). Libraries were prepared through the immunoSEQ multiplex PCR assay. TCRdb retrieved this table from immuneACCESS and kept in-frame rearrangements only. Not all clones are present; in checked studies, unresolved V genes account for under half, and no reason is known for the remainder. This sample has tens of thousands of clones in its table, and approximately 80% of those were observed once. About 16% of the sample is taken by the ten largest. Sequenced input: blood. The receptors come from a man aged 50-60 years in good health.

V usage is TRBV4-3 and J usage is TRBJ2-4, with unresolved D. In germline, CDR1 is LGHNA, CDR2 YSLEER. Between the trimmed V and J ends, which lost 0 bases and 8 bases, there was a span of 17 bases. This CDR3 has 16 residues. The CDR3 DNA is TGCGCCAGCAGCCAAGACGGCATAGGTCTTGGTCACATTCAGTACTTC. Translating it yields CASSQDGIGLGHIQYF.

The chain uses TRBV4-3 and TRBJ2-1, with 7 bases matching TRBD1. The CDR3 runs 15 residues. V shed 4 bases, J shed 8 bases, and the junction held 11 bases outside the gene matches. Germline V gene data show CDR1 as LGHNA and CDR2 as YSLEER. CDR3 residues: CASSLQGSVGDEQFF. The CDR3 nucleotides read TGCGCCAGCAGCCTACAGGGGAGCGTCGGCGATGAGCAGTTCTTC.

V gene TRBV9 combines with J gene TRBJ2-3, with unresolved D. Germline V gene lookup returns CDR1 SGDLS and CDR2 YYNGEE. V shed 0 bases and J shed 1 base, with 9 bases lying between them. This CDR3 is 15 amino acids long. The CDR3: CASSVGSLRTDTQYF. CDR3 nucleotide sequence: TGTGCCAGCAGCGTAGGTTCTTTACGCACAGATACGCAGTATTTT. Variable domain in full (rest from reference TRBV9 and TRBJ2-3): DSGVTQTPKHLITATGQRVTLRCSPRSGDLSVYWYQQSLDQGLQFLIQYYNGEERAKGNILERFSAQQFPDLHSELNLSSLELGDSALYFCASSVGSLRTDTQYFGPGTRLTVL.

This chain connects TRBV2 to TRBJ2-1; the D gene is possibly TRBD2 (5 bases). The V gene lost 11 bases and the J gene lost 0 bases, with 8 bases spanning the gap. This CDR3 has 12 amino acids. CDR1 is SNHLY, CDR2 FYNNEI, per germline. The CDR3 coding sequence is TGTGCCCAAGGACTCTCCTACAATGAGCAGTTCTTC. Translating it yields CAQGLSYNEQFF.

This chain joins TRBV7-2 and TRBJ2-3, with D possibly TRBD2 on 6 matching bases. This CDR3 has 14 residues. Germline loops: CDR1 SGHTA, CDR2 FQGNSA. The ends were cut back, 5 bases at V and 3 bases at J, with 12 bases in the middle. CDR3 coding DNA: TGTGCCAGCAGCCCTCTCGGGAGAACAGATACGCAGTATTTT. Residues: CASSPLGRTDTQYF.

The gene calls are TRBV11-2 and TRBJ2-3, with a possible D match to TRBD2 (6 bases). The CDR3 spans 15 residues. Trimming left V 0 bases short and J 2 bases short, with 9 bases between. Germline CDR1 and CDR2: SGHAT and FQNNGV. The CDR3 DNA reads TGTGCCAGCAGCTTAGATTGGAGGGCCACAGATACGCAGTATTTT. This translates into CASSLDWRATDTQYF. Full variable domain (missing parts from reference TRBV11-2 and TRBJ2-3): EAGVAQSPRYKIIEKRQSVAFWCNPISGHATLYWYQQILGQGPKLLIQFQNNGVVDDSQLPKDRFSAERLKGVDSTLKIQPAKLEDSAVYLCASSLDWRATDTQYFGPGTRLTVL.

This chain links TRBV6-6 with TRBJ2-1; the D is unclear. The length of the CDR3 is 12 residues. Deletions cut 8 bases from V and 4 bases from J, with 9 bases between. In germline, CDR1 is MNHNY, CDR2 SVGAGI (reference sequence). The CDR3 bases are TGTGCCAGCTGTTCAAGTTACAATGAGCAGTTCTTC. It specifies CASCSSYNEQFF.

CDR3 nucleotides: TGTGCCAGTAGTATTGGATGGTCTAGCGGGGTTGACAATGAGCAGTTCTTC. Protein sequence: CASSIGWSSGVDNEQFF. This rearrangement joins TRBV19 to TRBJ2-1; 9 bases map to TRBD2. J gave up 5 bases and V 3 bases, and 11 bases lay outside the gene matches. CDR1 LNHDA and CDR2 SQIVND come from the germline V gene (reference sequence). The CDR3 loop spans 17 amino acids.

This sequence joins TRBV11-3 and TRBJ1-4; TRBD1 might be the D (5 bases). The CDR3 consists of 14 residues. Germline V gene data show CDR1 as SGHNT and CDR2 as YENEEA. V was shortened by 2 bases and J by 7 bases, with 11 bases between the two germline ends. This chain's CDR3 is CASSLRGVGEKLFF. The CDR3 region has the DNA TGTGCCAGCAGCTTAAGAGGGGTGGGTGAAAAACTGTTTTTT.

The CDR3 protein is CASSPGPPEQYF. The DNA of the CDR3 is TGTGCCAGCAGCCCTGGTCCGCCCGAGCAGTACTTC. The J gene is TRBJ2-7, the V gene TRBV7-2; D is undetermined. The CDR3 is 12 amino acids. The V gene lost 5 bases and the J gene lost 6 bases, with 11 bases spanning the gap. CDR1 and CDR2 from the germline V gene are SGHTA and FQGNSA.

The chain recombines TRBV4-3 with TRBJ2-7; 10 nucleotides line up with TRBD1. The germline CDR1 and CDR2 sequences are LGHNA and YSLEER. The CDR3 consists of 16 residues. Trimming cost V 5 bases and J 2 bases; bases outside gene matches: 9. Written as DNA, the CDR3 is TGCGCCAGCAGCTCCTCGACAGGGGGCCGTGCCTACGAGCAGTACTTC. This sequence encodes CASSSSTGGRAYEQYF.

The chain has TRBV19 and TRBJ1-1; 9 bases are shared with TRBD1. The junction had 5 bases not matched to a gene; V was cut back by 7 bases and J by 2 bases. The CDR3 length is 14 residues. Germline V CDR1 and CDR2: LNHDA, SQIVND (reference sequence). CDR3 residues: CASTMGQGNTEAFF. DNA for the CDR3: TGTGCCAGTACCATGGGACAGGGAAACACTGAAGCTTTCTTT.

The J gene is TRBJ2-1, the V gene TRBV10-2, with TRBD2 matching 8 bases. This CDR3 spans 14 amino acids. V trimming: 7 bases; J trimming: 0 bases; junction bases outside the gene matches: 2. Germline V gene sequence: CDR1 WSHSY, CDR2 SAAADI. CDR3 in amino acids: CASISGSSYNEQFF. The CDR3 coding sequence is TGCGCCAGCATAAGCGGGAGCTCCTACAATGAGCAGTTCTTC.

The chain joins TRBV6-5 to TRBJ1-1; D not certain. CDR1 MNHEY and CDR2 SVGAGI come from the germline V gene. The CDR3 covers 12 residues. V lost 5 bases and J lost 0, with 4 bases in between. The CDR3: CASSKMNTEAFF. The CDR3 DNA follows: TGTGCCAGCAGTAAGATGAACACTGAAGCTTTCTTT.

The chain carries TRBV2 and TRBJ2-3; tentative D call: TRBD2 (7 bases). The CDR3 spans 17 residues. Germline V gene lookup returns CDR1 SNHLY and CDR2 FYNNEI. Trimming cost V 7 bases and J 8 bases, with 28 bases left between them. The CDR3 coding sequence is TGTGCCAGCAACCCTTCCGGACAGCCTGGGGGGGGAGGTACGCAGTATTTT. Amino acids: CASNPSGQPGGGGTQYF.

The chain links TRBV5-1 to TRBJ2-2; tentatively, D is TRBD1 (6 bases). The germline V gene encodes CDR1 SGHRS and CDR2 YFSETQ. Deletions cut 4 bases from V and 8 bases from J, with 18 bases between. The CDR3 has 15 residues. The CDR3 reads CASSGGHTAEGELFF. The CDR3 region has the DNA TGCGCCAGCAGCGGGGGACACACCGCTGAGGGGGAGCTGTTTTTT.

This clone was seen more than once but under ten times. This chain connects TRBV6-2 or TRBV6-3 to TRBJ1-5, with a weak D call TRBD1 (5 bases). The CDR3 length is 14 residues. The ends were cut back, 2 bases at V and 3 bases at J, with 8 bases in the middle. Germline V lookup: CDR1 MNHEY, CDR2 SVGEGT. CDR3 nucleotides: TGTGCCAGCAGTTACGCAGGGAACAATCAGCCCCAGCATTTT. Protein sequence: CASSYAGNNQPQHF.

The chain carries TRBV2 and TRBJ2-3; TRBD1 agrees at 9 bases. The CDR3 is 14 residues long. The germline CDR1 and CDR2 sequences are SNHLY and FYNNEI. The V segment lost 4 bases and the J segment 1 base; nucleotides outside the gene matches: 0. CDR3 amino acids: CASSGQGGTDTQYF. CDR3 nucleotide sequence: TGTGCCAGCAGTGGACAGGGGGGCACAGATACGCAGTATTTT. Full variable domain (remainder filled in from reference TRBV2 and TRBJ2-3): EPEVTQTPSHQVTQMGQEVILRCVPISNHLYFYWYRQILGQKVEFLVSFYNNEISEKSEIFDDQFSVERPDGSNFTLKIRSTKLEDSAMYFCASSGQGGTDTQYFGPGTRLTVL.

The chain is built from TRBV2 and TRBJ1-1, with a tentative D call TRBD1 (6 bases). Trimming cost V 3 bases and J 0 bases, with 11 bases left between them. The V gene's germline CDR1 is SNHLY and CDR2 FYNNEI. The CDR3 sequence is 15 residues long. The CDR3: CASSEGGGLNTEAFF. The DNA for the CDR3 is TGTGCCAGCAGTGAGGGTGGGGGCTTGAACACTGAAGCTTTCTTT.

The chain joins TRBV7-2 to TRBJ1-1; D is perhaps TRBD1 (6 bases). The CDR3 consists of 15 residues. Germline V CDR1 and CDR2: SGHTA, FQGNSA. V gave up 7 bases and J gave up 1 base, with 16 bases separating them. The CDR3 sequence: CASITGLRGNTEAFF. CDR3 sequence (DNA): TGTGCCAGCATTACAGGGTTACGTGGGAACACTGAAGCTTTCTTT.

In its sample, this clone was seen many times. This sequence joins TRBV7-7 and TRBJ2-2, with D perhaps matching TRBD2 (6 bases). The CDR3 consists of 16 residues. Germline values: CDR1 SSHAT, CDR2 FNYEAQ (reference sequence). V was clipped by 6 bases and J by 6 bases, with 20 bases between them. CDR3 residues: CASSPGRLVGPGELFF. CDR3 DNA: TGTGCCAGCAGTCCGGGGAGACTAGTCGGTCCCGGGGAGCTGTTTTTT.